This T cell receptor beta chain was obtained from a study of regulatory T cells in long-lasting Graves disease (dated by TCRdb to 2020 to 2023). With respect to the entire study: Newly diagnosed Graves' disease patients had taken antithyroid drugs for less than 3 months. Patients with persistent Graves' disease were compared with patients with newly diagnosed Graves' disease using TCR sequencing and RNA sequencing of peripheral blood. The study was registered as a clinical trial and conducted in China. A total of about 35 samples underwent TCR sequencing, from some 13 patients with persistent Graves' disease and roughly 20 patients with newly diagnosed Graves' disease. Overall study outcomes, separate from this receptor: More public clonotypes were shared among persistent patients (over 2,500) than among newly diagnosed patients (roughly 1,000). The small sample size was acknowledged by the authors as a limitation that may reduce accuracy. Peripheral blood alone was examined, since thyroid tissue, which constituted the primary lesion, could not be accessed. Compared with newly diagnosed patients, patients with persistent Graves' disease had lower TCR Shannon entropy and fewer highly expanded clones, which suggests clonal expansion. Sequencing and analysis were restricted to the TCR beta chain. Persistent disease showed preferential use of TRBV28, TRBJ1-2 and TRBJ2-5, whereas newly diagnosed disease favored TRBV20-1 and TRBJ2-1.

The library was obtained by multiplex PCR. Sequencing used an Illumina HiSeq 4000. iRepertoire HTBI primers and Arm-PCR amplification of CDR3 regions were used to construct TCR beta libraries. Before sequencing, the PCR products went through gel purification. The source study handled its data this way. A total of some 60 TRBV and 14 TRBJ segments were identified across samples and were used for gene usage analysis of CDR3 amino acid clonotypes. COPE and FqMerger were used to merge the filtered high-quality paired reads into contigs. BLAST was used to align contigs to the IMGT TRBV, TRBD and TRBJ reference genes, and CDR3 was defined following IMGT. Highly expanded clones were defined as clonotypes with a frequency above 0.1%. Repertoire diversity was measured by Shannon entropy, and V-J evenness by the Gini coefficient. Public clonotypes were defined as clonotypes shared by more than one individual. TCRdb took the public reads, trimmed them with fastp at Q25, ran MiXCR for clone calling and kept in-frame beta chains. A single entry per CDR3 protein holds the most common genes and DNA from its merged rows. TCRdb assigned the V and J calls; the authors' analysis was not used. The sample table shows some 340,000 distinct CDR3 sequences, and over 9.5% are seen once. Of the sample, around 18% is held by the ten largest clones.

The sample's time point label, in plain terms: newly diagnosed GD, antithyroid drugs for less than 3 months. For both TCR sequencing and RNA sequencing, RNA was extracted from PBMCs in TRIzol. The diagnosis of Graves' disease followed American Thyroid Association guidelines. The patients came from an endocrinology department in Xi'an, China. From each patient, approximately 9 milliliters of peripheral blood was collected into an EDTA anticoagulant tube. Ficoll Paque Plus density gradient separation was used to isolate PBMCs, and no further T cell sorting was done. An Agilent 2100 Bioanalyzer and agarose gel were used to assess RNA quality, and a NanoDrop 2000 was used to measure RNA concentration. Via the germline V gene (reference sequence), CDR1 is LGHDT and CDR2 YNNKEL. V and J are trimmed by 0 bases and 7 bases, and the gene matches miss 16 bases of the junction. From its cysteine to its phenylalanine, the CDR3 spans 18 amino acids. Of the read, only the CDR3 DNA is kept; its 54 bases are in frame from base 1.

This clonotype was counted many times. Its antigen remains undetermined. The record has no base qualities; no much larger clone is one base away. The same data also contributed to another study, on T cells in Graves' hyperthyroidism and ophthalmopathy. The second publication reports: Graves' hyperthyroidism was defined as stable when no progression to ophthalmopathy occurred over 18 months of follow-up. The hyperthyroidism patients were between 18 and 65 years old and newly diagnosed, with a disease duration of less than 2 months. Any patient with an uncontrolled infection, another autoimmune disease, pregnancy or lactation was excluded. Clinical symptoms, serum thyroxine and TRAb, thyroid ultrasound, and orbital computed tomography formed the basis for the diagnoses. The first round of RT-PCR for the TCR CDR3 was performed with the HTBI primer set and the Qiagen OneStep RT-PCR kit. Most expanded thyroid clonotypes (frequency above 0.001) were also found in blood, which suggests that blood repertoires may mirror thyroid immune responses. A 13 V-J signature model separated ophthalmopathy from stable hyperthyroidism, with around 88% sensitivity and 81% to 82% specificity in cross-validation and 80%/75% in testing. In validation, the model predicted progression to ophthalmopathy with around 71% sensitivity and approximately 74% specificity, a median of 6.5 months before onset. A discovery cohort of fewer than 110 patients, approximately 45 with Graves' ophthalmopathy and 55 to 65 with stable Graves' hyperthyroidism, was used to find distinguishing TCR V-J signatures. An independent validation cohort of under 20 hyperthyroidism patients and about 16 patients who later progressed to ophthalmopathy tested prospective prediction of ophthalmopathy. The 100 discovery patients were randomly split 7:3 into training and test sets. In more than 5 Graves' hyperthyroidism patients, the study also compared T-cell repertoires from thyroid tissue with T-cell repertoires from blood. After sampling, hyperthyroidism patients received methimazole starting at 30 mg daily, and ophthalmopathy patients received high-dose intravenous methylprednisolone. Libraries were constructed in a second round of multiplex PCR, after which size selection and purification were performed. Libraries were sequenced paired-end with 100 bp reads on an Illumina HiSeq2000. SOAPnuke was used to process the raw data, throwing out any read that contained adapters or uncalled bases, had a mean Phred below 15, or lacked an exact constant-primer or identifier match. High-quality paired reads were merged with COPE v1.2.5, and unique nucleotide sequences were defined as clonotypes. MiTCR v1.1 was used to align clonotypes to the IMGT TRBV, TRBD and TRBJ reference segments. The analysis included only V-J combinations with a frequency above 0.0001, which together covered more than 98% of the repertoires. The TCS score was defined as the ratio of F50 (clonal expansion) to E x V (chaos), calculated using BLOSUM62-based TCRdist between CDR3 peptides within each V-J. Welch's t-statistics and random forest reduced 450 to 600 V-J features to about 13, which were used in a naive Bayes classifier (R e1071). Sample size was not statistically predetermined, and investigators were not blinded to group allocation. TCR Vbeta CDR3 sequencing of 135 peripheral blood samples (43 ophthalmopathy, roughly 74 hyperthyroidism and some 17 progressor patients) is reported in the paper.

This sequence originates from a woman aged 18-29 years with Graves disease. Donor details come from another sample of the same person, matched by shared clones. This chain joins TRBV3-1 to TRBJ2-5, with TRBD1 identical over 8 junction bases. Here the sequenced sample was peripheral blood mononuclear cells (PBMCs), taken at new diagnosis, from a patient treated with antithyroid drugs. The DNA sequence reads TGTGCCAGCAGCCAAGATCTTGGGGGCAGGGGGCCTTATTGGACCCAGTACTTC. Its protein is CASSQDLGGRGPYWTQYF.